This TCR beta chain stems from a study of T cell repertoires in cytomegalovirus infection. Across the whole study: Recently identified HLA-C-restricted CMV epitopes were used, and well-studied HLA-B-restricted CMV epitopes were used as well.

As for this clonotype: Its antigen is still unknown.

This CDR3 has 14 residues. The J segment lost 3 bases and the V segment lost 6 bases, leaving 1 base of the junction unmatched. In TCRdb, the reads were re-called with MiXCR into one record per CDR3 protein. The sample shows about 340,000 distinct CDR3 sequences, roughly 28% of them seen only once. V usage is TRBV12-3 or TRBV12-4 and J usage is TRBJ2-2, with 10 bases that match TRBD2. This TCR was sampled from a human donor in good health (CMV status not recorded). Some clones in this sample may be carry-over from other donors' samples. Sequencing used cultured PBMCs, obtained from culture after CMV antigen stimulation. This chain's CDR3 is CASRLAGYTGELFF. CDR3 nucleotides: TGTGCCAGCAGACTAGCGGGGTACACCGGGGAGCTGTTTTTT.